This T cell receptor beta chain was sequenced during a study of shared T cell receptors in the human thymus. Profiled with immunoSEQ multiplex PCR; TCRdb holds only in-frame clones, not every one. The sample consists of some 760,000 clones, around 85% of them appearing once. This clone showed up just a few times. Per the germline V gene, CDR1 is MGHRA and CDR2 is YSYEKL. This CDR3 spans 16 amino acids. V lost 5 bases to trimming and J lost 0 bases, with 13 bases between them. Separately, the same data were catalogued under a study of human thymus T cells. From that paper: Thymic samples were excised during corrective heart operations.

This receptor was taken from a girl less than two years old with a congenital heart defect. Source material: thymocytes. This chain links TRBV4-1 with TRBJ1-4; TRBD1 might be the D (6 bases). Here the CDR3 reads CASSDLRTATNEKLFF. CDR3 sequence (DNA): TGCGCCAGCAGCGATCTCCGGACAGCAACTAATGAAAAACTGTTTTTT.